This is a list of T cell receptor beta chains from one sample in a study of OX40 agonist ivuxolimab in advanced cancers. Assay used: immunoSEQ multiplex PCR; TCRdb lists only in-frame clones, some missing. Here the sample spans over 75,000 clones, around 90% being singletons. Sequenced material: CD4+ or CD8+ T cells sorted from blood, taken in a trial of the OX40 agonist ivuxolimab. The receptors derive from an adult with an advanced solid tumor such as melanoma, head and neck, liver or kidney cancer. The CDR3 runs from the conserved cysteine through the conserved F or W. Each record gives: V gene, D gene, clone size, J gene, CDR3 protein, CDR3 DNA. D genes are given only for firm matches. The size entry is marked missing in some rows and otherwise reads once, few, many or a size class.

v_gene: TRBV4-2; d_gene: TRBD1; abundance: NA; j_gene: TRBJ2-7; CDR3aa: CASSPLDRGGEQYF; CDR3nt: TGTGCCAGCAGCCCCCTCGACAGGGGGGGCGAGCAGTACTTC
v_gene: TRBV30; d_gene: NA; abundance: NA; j_gene: TRBJ2-2; CDR3aa: CAWSVGFRGAGELFF; CDR3nt: TGTGCCTGGAGTGTAGGGTTCCGAGGTGCCGGGGAGCTGTTTTTT
v_gene: TRBV7-6; d_gene: TRBD1; abundance: NA; j_gene: TRBJ1-1; CDR3aa: CASSPPGQGGEAFF; CDR3nt: TGTGCCAGCAGCCCCCCTGGACAGGGTGGTGAAGCTTTCTTT
v_gene: TRBV19; d_gene: NA; abundance: NA; j_gene: TRBJ1-1; CDR3aa: CASSIRRGTEAFF; CDR3nt: TGTGCCAGTAGTATTCGTAGGGGGACAGAAGCTTTCTTT
v_gene: TRBV10-3; d_gene: NA; abundance: NA; j_gene: TRBJ1-2; CDR3aa: CAISESVRENYGYTF; CDR3nt: TGTGCCATCAGTGAGTCGGTAAGGGAAAACTATGGCTACACCTTC
v_gene: TRBV30; d_gene: NA; abundance: NA; j_gene: TRBJ2-4; CDR3aa: CAWSVGQAGVKNIQYF; CDR3nt: TGTGCCTGGAGTGTAGGGCAGGCCGGGGTCAAAAACATTCAGTACTTC
v_gene: TRBV6-1; d_gene: TRBD2; abundance: NA; j_gene: TRBJ2-3; CDR3aa: CASVPSGYTDTQYF; CDR3nt: TGTGCCAGCGTACCTAGCGGGTATACAGATACGCAGTATTTT
v_gene: TRBV10-3; d_gene: NA; abundance: NA; j_gene: TRBJ2-3; CDR3aa: CAISEGLGDTQYF; CDR3nt: TGTGCCATCAGTGAGGGACTGGGAGATACGCAGTATTTT
v_gene: TRBV5-1; d_gene: TRBD1; abundance: NA; j_gene: TRBJ2-1; CDR3aa: CASSTGQGPYNEQFF; CDR3nt: TGCGCCAGCAGCACCGGACAGGGTCCCTACAATGAGCAGTTCTTC
v_gene: TRBV6-1; d_gene: TRBD1; abundance: NA; j_gene: TRBJ1-1; CDR3aa: CASSDRGGSLIRTEAFF; CDR3nt: TGTGCCAGCAGTGACCGAGGGGGCAGTTTGATTAGGACTGAAGCTTTCTTT
v_gene: TRBV18; d_gene: NA; abundance: NA; j_gene: TRBJ2-2; CDR3aa: CASSPGQSRVGELFF; CDR3nt: TGTGCCAGCTCACCTGGACAGTCGCGAGTCGGGGAGCTGTTTTTT
v_gene: TRBV9; d_gene: NA; abundance: NA; j_gene: TRBJ2-7; CDR3aa: CASSARGAPYEQYF; CDR3nt: TGTGCCAGCAGCGCCCGCGGGGCCCCCTACGAGCAGTACTTC
v_gene: TRBV5-1; d_gene: TRBD2; abundance: NA; j_gene: TRBJ2-1; CDR3aa: CASREGTTRGGEQFF; CDR3nt: TGCGCCAGCAGGGAGGGTACGACCCGGGGGGGTGAGCAGTTCTTC
v_gene: TRBV19; d_gene: TRBD1; abundance: NA; j_gene: TRBJ2-5; CDR3aa: CASSILWTGGLETQYF; CDR3nt: TGTGCCAGTAGTATTCTTTGGACAGGGGGTTTGGAGACCCAGTACTTC
v_gene: TRBV18; d_gene: NA; abundance: NA; j_gene: TRBJ2-2; CDR3aa: CASSPQQLNTGELFF; CDR3nt: TGTGCCAGCTCACCTCAGCAGCTGAACACCGGGGAGCTGTTTTTT
v_gene: TRBV7-9; d_gene: TRBD2; abundance: NA; j_gene: TRBJ2-7; CDR3aa: CASSPRTSGRAHQYEQYF; CDR3nt: TGTGCCAGCAGCCCTCGGACTAGCGGGAGGGCCCATCAGTACGAGCAGTACTTC
v_gene: TRBV7-2; d_gene: TRBD1; abundance: NA; j_gene: TRBJ2-5; CDR3aa: CASSLAGTGGAIKETQYF; CDR3nt: TGTGCCAGCAGCTTAGCCGGGACAGGGGGCGCGATAAAAGAGACCCAGTACTTC
v_gene: TRBV11-3; d_gene: NA; abundance: NA; j_gene: TRBJ2-5; CDR3aa: CASSFNRKETQYF; CDR3nt: TGTGCCAGCAGCTTCAACAGAAAGGAGACCCAGTACTTC
v_gene: TRBV5-1; d_gene: TRBD2; abundance: NA; j_gene: TRBJ2-7; CDR3aa: CASSLASGRGCEQYF; CDR3nt: TGCGCCAGCAGCTTGGCCAGCGGGAGAGGCTGCGAGCAGTACTTC
v_gene: TRBV27; d_gene: NA; abundance: NA; j_gene: TRBJ2-5; CDR3aa: CASGRGPQETQYF; CDR3nt: TGTGCCAGCGGAAGGGGACCACAAGAGACCCAGTACTTC
v_gene: TRBV4-2; d_gene: TRBD2; abundance: NA; j_gene: TRBJ2-3; CDR3aa: CASSLGLAGGGTDTQYF; CDR3nt: TGTGCCAGCAGCCTCGGACTAGCGGGAGGAGGCACAGATACGCAGTATTTT
v_gene: TRBV29-1; d_gene: NA; abundance: NA; j_gene: TRBJ2-7; CDR3aa: CSVEGAAYEQYF; CDR3nt: TGCAGCGTTGAAGGGGCAGCCTACGAGCAGTACTTC
v_gene: TRBV27; d_gene: NA; abundance: NA; j_gene: TRBJ2-7; CDR3aa: CASSLLGVGYEQYF; CDR3nt: TGTGCCAGCAGTTTACTGGGGGTGGGTTACGAGCAGTACTTC
v_gene: TRBV7-2; d_gene: NA; abundance: NA; j_gene: TRBJ1-1; CDR3aa: CASSLAGQGLVDTEAFF; CDR3nt: TGTGCCAGCAGCTTAGCTGGGCAGGGGTTAGTGGACACTGAAGCTTTCTTT
v_gene: TRBV6-5; d_gene: NA; abundance: NA; j_gene: TRBJ1-1; CDR3aa: CASSSPGRRDTEAFF; CDR3nt: TGTGCCAGCAGTTCACCCGGCAGGAGGGACACTGAAGCTTTCTTT
v_gene: TRBV28; d_gene: TRBD2; abundance: once; j_gene: TRBJ2-3; CDR3aa: CASSPPQLAGGSTDTQYF; CDR3nt: TGTGCCAGCAGTCCCCCCCAACTAGCGGGAGGTAGCACAGATACGCAGTATTTT
v_gene: TRBV5-5; d_gene: TRBD2; abundance: NA; j_gene: TRBJ2-1; CDR3aa: CASSLLTSGREEQFF; CDR3nt: TGTGCCAGCAGCTTGCTTACTAGCGGGAGAGAGGAGCAGTTCTTC